This entry describes one TCR beta chain. Its specificity is not known. The junction departs from the called germline gene at one end, perhaps through a read error. This specimen comes from a study of post-analysis software for immune sequencing data. Unique molecular identifiers had been added to the TCR beta cDNA libraries. Input of about 0.85 to 10 million T cells yielded 500,000 to 650,000 cDNA molecules. TCRdb itself ran the PCR reads through MiXCR, one entry per CDR3 protein. The table includes some 700,000 distinct CDR3 sequences, approximately 60% detected once. Study-wide points: Compared with controls, patients showed significantly lower normalized Chao1 diversity. When patients were compared with controls, a handful of TRBV segments were more frequent, TRBV5-6, TRBV5-1 and TRBV20-1 among them.

CDR3 length: 14 residues. Germline CDR1 reads DFQATT; CDR2 reads SNEGSKA (reference sequence). The chain recombines TRBV20-1 with TRBJ2-6, with TRBD1 matching over 9 bases. Sequenced: blood. This TCR was recovered from a girl under 10 years old with multiple sclerosis. CDR3 nucleotide sequence: TGCAGTGCGGACAGGGGTTCTGGGGCCAACGTCCCGACTTTC. Its protein product is CSADRGSGANVPTF.